Each of the 20 T cell receptor beta chains below was sequenced from the same sample in a study of T cells after yellow fever vaccination. TCRdb passed the 5' RACE reads through MiXCR, listing each CDR3 protein once. The top ten clones hold around 3.3% of a sample with a few hundred thousand distinct CDR3 sequences, over 4.5% of them seen once. This material consisted of CD4+ T cells sorted from PBMCs, taken on the day of the yellow fever booster vaccination. The receptors come from a man younger than 35 who received the YFV17D yellow fever vaccine.

The chain couples TRBV29-1 to TRBJ2-3; tentative D call: TRBD2 (5 bases). Germline V CDR1 and CDR2: SQVTM, ANQGSEA. Trimming took off 8 bases at V and 8 bases at J, with 17 bases between the two ends. The CDR3 extends over 12 amino acids. The chain's CDR3 is CSSIHGRGTQYF. The CDR3 DNA follows: TGCAGCTCCATCCACGGACGGGGTACGCAGTATTTT.

This clonotype was counted ten times or more. The rearrangement uses TRBV9 and TRBJ1-1; tentatively, D is TRBD1 (5 bases). V was shortened by 3 bases and J by 8 bases, with 14 bases between the two germline ends. Germline V gene sequence: CDR1 SGDLS, CDR2 YYNGEE. The CDR3 is 13 amino acids. CDR3 nucleotide sequence: TGTGCCAGCAGCGCTAGCCCAACAGGCGAAGCTTTCTTT. Encoded protein: CASSASPTGEAFF.

This clonotype occurred a few times. V usage is TRBV12-3 or TRBV12-4 and J usage is TRBJ2-2; tentatively, D is TRBD1 or TRBD2 (5 bases each). Deletions cut 4 bases from V and 2 bases from J, with 14 bases between. The CDR3 length is 16 residues. CDR3 coding DNA: TGTGCCAGCAGTTATCCTCTGGGGGTAAACACCGGGGAGCTGTTTTTT. This translates into CASSYPLGVNTGELFF.

The chain couples TRBV7-8 to TRBJ2-5; no definite D call. This CDR3 contains 13 residues. The V gene lost 5 bases and the J gene lost 5 bases, with 12 bases spanning the gap. Germline V gene lookup returns CDR1 SGHVS and CDR2 FQNEAQ. The CDR3 nucleotides are TGTGCCAGCAGCATCGGACGTTCCGAGACCCAGTACTTC. Its translation is CASSIGRSETQYF.

This clonotype was seen a few times. This sequence joins TRBV7-2 and TRBJ2-1, with 7 bases matching TRBD1. CDR1 SGHTA and CDR2 FQGNSA come from the germline V gene. V lost 5 bases, J lost 6 bases, and 4 bases stayed unmatched. The CDR3 is 13 amino acids. The CDR3 region has the DNA TGTGCCAGCAGCACGGGACAGCTCAATGAGCAGTTCTTC. Translating it yields CASSTGQLNEQFF.

Only a few counts were recorded for this clonotype. V usage is TRBV6-2 or TRBV6-3 and J usage is TRBJ2-3; possibly TRBD2 for D (5 bases). The length of the CDR3 is 14 residues. Per germline, CDR1 MNHEY and CDR2 SVGEGT. Trimming cost V 6 bases and J 2 bases, with 12 bases left between them. The CDR3 bases are TGTGCCAGCAGCCTCGGACTGGTCACAGATACGCAGTATTTT. Its protein is CASSLGLVTDTQYF.

V and J are TRBV2 and TRBJ2-5; either TRBD1 or TRBD2 may supply D (6 bases each). The CDR3 is 14 residues long. The germline V gene has CDR1 SNHLY and CDR2 FYNNEI. V gave up 11 bases and J gave up 2 bases, with 18 bases separating them. The CDR3 region has the DNA TGTGCCTCGGCGGGACAAAACCTTCAAGAGACCCAGTACTTC. Translation gives CASAGQNLQETQYF.

In its sample, this clonotype was seen many times. The chain is built from TRBV18 and TRBJ1-5, with 9 bases identical to TRBD1. The CDR3 spans 13 residues. J was trimmed by 5 bases and V by 8 bases; bases with no gene match: 4. Germline V gene sequence: CDR1 KGHSH, CDR2 LQKENI. For the CDR3, the DNA is TGTGCCAGCAGCGGGGACAGGGATCAGCCCCAGCATTTT. Protein product: CASSGDRDQPQHF.

This clonotype was seen ten or more times. The rearrangement joins TRBV6-1 to TRBJ1-1; TRBD1 matches at 8 bases. With V trimmed by 6 bases and J by 1 base, 1 base remained unmatched. The CDR3 runs 13 residues. Germline values: CDR1 MNHNS, CDR2 SASEGT. The CDR3 is CASSGQGNTEAFF. The CDR3 DNA reads TGTGCCAGCAGCGGACAGGGGAACACTGAAGCTTTCTTT.

This clonotype was counted many times. A read error may account for a junction end that differs from germline. The J gene is TRBJ2-5, the V gene TRBV5-1, with D uncertain. CDR3 length: 13 residues. Germline V lookup: CDR1 SGHRS, CDR2 YFSETQ. CDR3 bases: TGTGCCAGCAGCTTCGGCACCGAAGAGACCCAGTACTTC. This sequence encodes CASSFGTEETQYF.

This clonotype was counted at least ten times. The chain has TRBV6-5 and TRBJ1-3, with D possibly matching TRBD1 (6 bases). The germline CDR1 and CDR2 sequences are MNHEY and SVGAGI. V lost 2 bases and J lost 2, with 10 bases in between. The CDR3 contains 15 residues. CDR3 loop: CASSYQKGAGNTIYF. CDR3 coding DNA: TGTGCCAGCAGTTACCAGAAGGGGGCTGGAAACACCATATATTTT.

This clonotype came up many times. This chain connects TRBV3-1 to TRBJ2-2, with D perhaps TRBD2 (6 bases). V lost 3 bases to trimming and J lost 4 bases, with 15 bases between them. The CDR3 contains 16 residues. Germline V CDR1 and CDR2: LGHDT, YNNKEL (reference sequence). The CDR3 nucleotides are TGTGCCAGCAGCCAGCTATTGGGGACTTCCACCGGGGAGCTGTTTTTT. Encoded protein: CASSQLLGTSTGELFF.

This clonotype has ten or more counts. The chain recombines TRBV3-1 with TRBJ2-1; the D call may be TRBD1 or TRBD2 (5 bases each). Trimming took off 4 bases at V and 7 bases at J, with 17 bases between the two ends. The CDR3 covers 15 residues. Germline V gene sequence: CDR1 LGHDT, CDR2 YNNKEL (reference sequence). The chain's CDR3 is CASSRAGRGRNEQFF. For the CDR3, the DNA is TGTGCCAGCAGCCGTGCGGGCCGGGGCAGAAATGAGCAGTTCTTC.

In its sample, this clonotype was seen many times. The gene calls are TRBV5-1 and TRBJ2-5; D tentatively reads TRBD1 or TRBD2 (5 bases each). V lost 4 bases, J lost 4 bases, and 14 bases lay in between. This CDR3 has 14 amino acids. Germline V gene lookup returns CDR1 SGHRS and CDR2 YFSETQ. CDR3 bases: TGCGCCAGCAGCGAGCCAGGGAGTCGAGAGACCCAGTACTTC. It translates to CASSEPGSRETQYF.

This clonotype was detected only a few times. The chain couples TRBV5-1 to TRBJ1-2; TRBD1 matches at 10 bases. The CDR3 contains 18 residues. From germline, CDR1 is SGHRS and CDR2 YFSETQ. V lost 3 bases and J lost 1; bases outside the gene matches: 12. CDR3 sequence reads: CASSWGGTGEEGNYGYTF. CDR3 bases: TGCGCCAGCAGCTGGGGGGGGACAGGGGAAGAGGGTAACTATGGCTACACCTTC.

V gene TRBV24-1 combines with J gene TRBJ2-2; D is ambiguous. The CDR3 is 12 amino acids. Trimming took 5 bases from V and 8 from J, leaving 8 bases between them. Germline CDR1 is KGHDR and CDR2 is SFDVKD. The CDR3 loop is CATSGVSGELFF. DNA for the CDR3: TGTGCCACCAGTGGAGTTTCTGGGGAGCTGTTTTTT.

This clonotype has only a few counts. The chain has TRBV12-5 and TRBJ1-4, with D uncertain. Germline CDR1 reads LGHNT; CDR2 reads FRNRAP. Trimming pared 4 bases from V and 8 bases from J, leaving 2 bases between. The CDR3 runs to 10 residues. The chain's CDR3 is CASGWEKLFF. CDR3 in DNA: TGTGCTAGTGGTTGGGAAAAACTGTTTTTT.

This clonotype is labeled as medium-sized. The rearrangement joins TRBV5-1 to TRBJ2-2; D is perhaps TRBD2 (7 bases). The V end lost 7 bases, the J end lost 6 bases, and 22 bases lay between the germline ends. CDR3 length equals 16 residues. Germline CDR1 and CDR2: SGHRS and YFSETQ. CDR3 amino acids: CASLPGGGPVPGELFF. DNA of the CDR3: TGCGCCAGCCTACCGGGGGGCGGACCGGTCCCCGGGGAGCTGTTTTTT.

V gene TRBV11-2 combines with J gene TRBJ2-5; weak D call: TRBD2 (6 bases). Germline V gives CDR1 SGHAT, CDR2 FQNNGV. V was pared by 1 base and J by 4 bases, with 13 bases between. The CDR3 spans 15 residues. The CDR3 loop reads CASSLGNGGRETQYF. In DNA form, the CDR3 reads TGTGCCAGCAGCTTAGGCAATGGGGGGAGAGAGACCCAGTACTTC.

The chain joins TRBV9 to TRBJ1-1; 7 bases map to TRBD1. V lost 3 bases, J lost 0 bases, and 8 bases stayed unmatched. The V gene's germline CDR1 is SGDLS and CDR2 YYNGEE. CDR3 length equals 16 residues. CDR3 sequence (DNA): TGTGCCAGCAGCGCCCGCTCAGGGGGTTTGAACACTGAAGCTTTCTTT. Encoded protein: CASSARSGGLNTEAFF.